The T cell receptor beta chain under discussion was sequenced for a study of blood T cell repertoires in COVID-19. Study at large: COVID-19 samples collected from the United States, Italy and Spain covered acute and convalescent phases.

Germline V CDR1 and CDR2: MGHRA, YSYEKL. There are 14 residues in the CDR3. Trimming removed 4 bases at V and 1 base at J, with 9 bases between. Assay: immunoSEQ multiplex PCR; the TCRdb copy retains only in-frame clones and omits some. The sample has around 170,000 clones, around 89% seen once; the top ten hold approximately 2.8%. The sequence was obtained from a man between 60 and 75 years old with acute or convalescent COVID-19. Sequencing was done on a sample of peripheral blood. The chain recombines TRBV4-1 with TRBJ2-3; D is perhaps TRBD1 (6 bases). The CDR3 DNA is TGCGCCAGCAGCCTACGACAGGGCACAGATACGCAGTATTTT. This translates into CASSLRQGTDTQYF.